The 30 T cell receptor beta chains presented below share a single source sample, sequenced in a study of T cells expressing NK-cell markers. TCRdb derives one entry per CDR3 protein from the 5' RACE reads, leaving out DNA. Its listing shows roughly 150,000 distinct CDR3 sequences. Sequencing was performed on blood T cells: a sorted CD56 or NKG2C T cell subset, CD4+ or CD8+ T cells, or bulk PBMC T cells (not recorded which). The receptors were sampled from a man aged 18 to 70 in good health.

This chain links TRBV2 with TRBJ2-1; as DNA is missing, the TRBD2 call by TCRdb cannot be tested. Germline CDR1 and CDR2: SNHLY and FYNNEI. CDR3 length equals 14 residues. The CDR3: CASTSSAFYNEQFF. The entire variable domain, with the rest obtained from reference TRBV2 and TRBJ2-1, is as follows: EPEVTQTPSHQVTQMGQEVILRCVPISNHLYFYWYRQILGQKVEFLVSFYNNEISEKSEIFDDQFSVERPDGSNFTLKIRSTKLEDSAMYFCASTSSAFYNEQFFGPGTRLTVL.

The rearrangement joins TRBV20-1 to TRBJ1-5. The CDR3 is made up of 16 amino acids. Per the germline V gene, CDR1 is DFQATT and CDR2 is SNEGSKA (reference sequence). This CDR3 reads CSALYDRRVSNQPQHF.

J is TRBJ1-1 and V is TRBV2; as DNA is missing, the TRBD1 call by TCRdb cannot be tested. Germline V gives CDR1 SNHLY, CDR2 FYNNEI. The CDR3 is 15 amino acids. The CDR3 protein is CASSDKRTDNTEAFF.

The chain employs TRBV19 and TRBJ2-3; TCRdb outputs TRBD1, but without DNA this stays unchecked. This CDR3 is 15 amino acids long. Germline lookup yields CDR1 LNHDA and CDR2 SQIVND (reference sequence). The CDR3 protein is CASTLGQQPTDTQYF.

The J gene is TRBJ2-5, the V gene TRBV7-9; TCRdb's D call, TRBD2, is unchecked because there is no DNA. The CDR3 has 17 amino acids. Germline V gives CDR1 SEHNR, CDR2 FQNEAQ (reference sequence). The CDR3 protein is CASSLDGLAVYQETQYF.

CDR3: CASSSPRVGEEQYF. This chain joins TRBV7-9 and TRBJ2-7; checking the TCRdb D call of TRBD1 is not possible without DNA. This CDR3 has 14 amino acids. Germline CDR1 is SEHNR and CDR2 is FQNEAQ (reference sequence).

The V call is TRBV11-3, the J call TRBJ2-1; TCRdb's D call of TRBD2 is untestable without DNA. CDR1 and CDR2 (germline): SGHNT, YENEEA. CDR3 length equals 15 residues. CDR3: CASSLTSGGGNEQFF.

The chain is built from TRBV5-8 and TRBJ1-1. The CDR3 sequence is 15 residues long. From germline, CDR1 is SGHTS and CDR2 YDEGEE. This CDR3 is CASSLVGTRNTEAFF. Full variable domain (missing parts from reference TRBV5-8 and TRBJ1-1): EAGVTQSPTHLIKTRGQQATLRCSPISGHTSVYWYQQALGLGLQFLLWYDEGEERNRGNFPPRFSGRQFPNYSSELNVNALELEDSALYLCASSLVGTRNTEAFFGQGTRLTVV.

J is TRBJ2-5 and V is TRBV12-3 or TRBV12-4; TCRdb's D call of TRBD2 is untestable without DNA. The CDR3 spans 14 residues. The CDR3 reads CASSLIGPAETQYF.

The chain recombines TRBV28 with TRBJ1-2; TCRdb calls TRBD1, which cannot be checked without DNA. The germline V gene encodes CDR1 MDHEN and CDR2 SYDVKM. The CDR3 extends over 16 amino acids. CDR3 protein: CASSWYRGLANYGYTF.

This chain uses TRBV6-2 or TRBV6-3 with TRBJ2-1; TCRdb proposes TRBD1, but this gene call is untestable without DNA. This CDR3 comprises 14 residues. Germline CDR1 reads MNHEY; CDR2 reads SVGEGT. The CDR3 spells CASSIRQVGDEQFF.

The chain carries TRBV4-1 and TRBJ1-1; TCRdb outputs TRBD1, but without DNA this stays unchecked. The CDR3 is 19 amino acids. CDR1 is MGHRA, CDR2 YSYEKL, per germline. The CDR3 protein is CASSPHGETGGLMNTEAFF.

The chain carries TRBV7-9 and TRBJ1-2; TCRdb picks TRBD1, but there is no DNA to check that call. The CDR3 totals 12 residues. The germline gives CDR1 SEHNR, CDR2 FQNEAQ (reference sequence). CDR3 region: CASSLNRDGYTF.

The chain links TRBV6-2 or TRBV6-3 to TRBJ1-3; without DNA, the TCRdb call of TRBD1 cannot be checked. From germline, CDR1 is MNHEY and CDR2 SVGEGT. The CDR3 sequence is 14 residues long. CDR3 sequence reads: CASTGHSSGNTIYF.

The rearrangement joins TRBV6-5 to TRBJ1-4. The germline V gene encodes CDR1 MNHEY and CDR2 SVGAGI. CDR3 length equals 16 residues. The CDR3 protein is CASSTGQETTNEKLFF.

The chain combines TRBV11-2 with TRBJ1-2; absent DNA, TCRdb's TRBD1 call cannot be checked. The V gene's germline CDR1 is SGHAT and CDR2 FQNNGV. CDR3 length: 15 amino acids. The CDR3: CASSLGQSEFYGYTF.

The chain recombines TRBV5-1 with TRBJ2-2. There are 16 residues in the CDR3. The germline gives CDR1 SGHRS, CDR2 YFSETQ. This CDR3 is CASSLEHRYKAGELFF.

This chain links TRBV5-4 with TRBJ2-7. Germline-derived CDR1 and CDR2 are SGHNT and YYREEE (reference sequence). The CDR3 loop spans 14 amino acids. The CDR3 loop is CASSLNLLDYEQYF.

The rearrangement joins TRBV28 to TRBJ2-5; there is no DNA to check the TCRdb D call of TRBD1. The germline gives CDR1 MDHEN, CDR2 SYDVKM. CDR3 length: 16 amino acids. The CDR3: CASSLEPQVFEETQYF.

This chain links TRBV24-1 with TRBJ2-1; TCRdb designates TRBD1, a call that cannot be tested without DNA. The germline V gene has CDR1 KGHDR and CDR2 SFDVKD. The CDR3 is 16 residues long. CDR3 sequence: CATSSRDTLPYNEQFF.

The chain recombines TRBV6-5 with TRBJ1-1; TCRdb's D gene call, TRBD1, goes unchecked for lack of DNA. From germline, CDR1 is MNHEY and CDR2 SVGAGI. This CDR3 region has 17 residues. The CDR3 loop is CASSLLSWGTGFTEAFF.

The J gene is TRBJ2-1, the V gene TRBV9; TCRdb selects TRBD2, and the lack of DNA leaves this call unchecked. This CDR3 is 15 amino acids long. Germline-derived CDR1 and CDR2 are SGDLS and YYNGEE. Here the CDR3 reads CASSVGVTSVDEQFF.

The chain is built from TRBV3-1 and TRBJ2-5; the D call from TCRdb, TRBD2, cannot be confirmed without DNA. CDR1 is LGHDT and CDR2 is YNNKEL in the germline V gene (reference sequence). This CDR3 has 15 residues. The CDR3 sequence is CASSPRRGLAETQYF.

The CDR3 region is CATSIGTGEYEQYF. This chain links TRBV15 with TRBJ2-7; there is no DNA to check the TCRdb D call of TRBD1. Germline CDR1 is LNHNV and CDR2 is YYDKDF (reference sequence). The CDR3 has 14 residues.

This rearrangement joins TRBV6-5 to TRBJ1-5; TCRdb reports TRBD1, a call that lacks DNA to check it against. This CDR3 spans 14 amino acids. Germline CDR1 MNHEY, CDR2 SVGAGI. The CDR3 is CASSYSQGIQPQHF.

This chain connects TRBV27 to TRBJ2-5; without DNA, the TCRdb call of TRBD1 cannot be checked. This CDR3 spans 15 amino acids. Germline values: CDR1 MNHEY, CDR2 SMNVEV (reference sequence). CDR3 sequence reads: CASSTRTEIQETQYF.

J is TRBJ2-1 and V is TRBV28; the TRBD2 assignment by TCRdb is unverifiable without DNA. The CDR3 loop spans 19 amino acids. Germline V gives CDR1 MDHEN, CDR2 SYDVKM. CDR3 region: CASSPTRLAGAKAHNEQFF. Looking up the rest from reference TRBV28 and TRBJ2-1 gives the full variable domain: DVKVTQSSRYLVKRTGEKVFLECVQDMDHENMFWYRQDPGLGLRLIYFSYDVKMKEKGDIPEGYSVSREKKERFSLILESASTNQTSMYLCASSPTRLAGAKAHNEQFFGPGTRLTVL.

The V and J genes are TRBV7-9 and TRBJ2-5; the D call from TCRdb, TRBD1, cannot be confirmed without DNA. This CDR3 has 15 amino acids. Germline V lookup: CDR1 SEHNR, CDR2 FQNEAQ (reference sequence). CDR3: CASSHGIQVLETQYF.

The CDR3: CASSPSDGRVEQYF. This chain joins TRBV3-1 and TRBJ2-7. This CDR3 has 14 residues. Germline V gives CDR1 LGHDT, CDR2 YNNKEL (reference sequence).

This chain links TRBV15 with TRBJ2-3; the D call of TRBD1 rests on TCRdb alone, since no DNA is present to check it. CDR1 is LNHNV and CDR2 is YYDKDF in the germline V gene (reference sequence). The CDR3 runs 18 residues. The CDR3 protein is CATSTKSPQGALGDTQYF.